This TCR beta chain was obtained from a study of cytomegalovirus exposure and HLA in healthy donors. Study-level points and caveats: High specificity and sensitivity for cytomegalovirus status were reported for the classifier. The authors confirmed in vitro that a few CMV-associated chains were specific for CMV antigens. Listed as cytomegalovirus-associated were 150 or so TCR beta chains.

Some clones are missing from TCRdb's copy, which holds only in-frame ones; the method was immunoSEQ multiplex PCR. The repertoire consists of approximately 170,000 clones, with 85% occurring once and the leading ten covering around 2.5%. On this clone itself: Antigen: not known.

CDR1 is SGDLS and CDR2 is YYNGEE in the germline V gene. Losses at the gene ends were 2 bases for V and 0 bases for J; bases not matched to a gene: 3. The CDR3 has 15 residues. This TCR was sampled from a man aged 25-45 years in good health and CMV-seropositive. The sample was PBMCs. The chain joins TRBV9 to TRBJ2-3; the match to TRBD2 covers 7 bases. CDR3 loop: CASSVAGESTDTQYF. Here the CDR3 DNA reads TGTGCCAGCAGCGTGGCGGGGGAAAGCACAGATACGCAGTATTTT.